This TCR beta chain was identified in a study of CD8 T cells in Susac syndrome. CDR3 length equals 16 residues. Trimming cost V 8 bases and J 1 base, with 19 bases left between them. Germline CDR1 reads MNHEY; CDR2 reads SMNVEV (reference sequence). An input of roughly 0.5 to 1 ug of RNA was subjected to reverse transcription using random hexamers. With immunoSEQ multiplex PCR, TCR beta CDR3 was amplified across 54 Vbeta and 13 Jbeta. TCRdb reanalysed the immunoSEQ multiplex PCR reads using MiXCR and keeps one entry per CDR3 protein. The profile shows under 200,000 distinct CDR3 sequences, approximately 95% of them singletons.

The clonotype was recovered from a human donor with multiple sclerosis. The V and J genes are TRBV27 and TRBJ2-3; D is perhaps TRBD1 or TRBD2 (5 bases each). Sequencing was done on a sample of CD8+ T cells from PBMCs. This CDR3 reads CASRPGLGTRTDTQYF. In DNA, the CDR3 is TGTGCCAGCCGTCCCGGATTGGGGACCCGCACAGATACGCAGTATTTT.